Listed below are T cell receptor beta chains from one sample, sequenced in a study of a mutant IDH1 vaccine in newly diagnosed glioma. Their antigens are not known. TCRdb keeps only in-frame clones here, not all; method: immunoSEQ multiplex PCR. The sample carries 110,000 or so clones, under 90% recorded once. Sequencing was performed on PBMCs, taken from a glioma patient whose treatment included an IDH1 peptide vaccine. The receptor source for this set is a woman aged 50 to 60 with glioma. CDR3s include the opening cysteine and the closing phenylalanine or tryptophan. A D gene is named only where the DNA matches it firmly. The size field is filled for only some rows; it gives once, few, many or a size class.

>TRBV28|NA|TRBJ1-1|NA
CASTPPLNTEAFF
TGTGCCAGCACCCCCCCCCTGAACACTGAAGCTTTCTTT
>TRBV9|few|TRBJ1-4|TRBD1
CASSVGTGREKLFF
TGTGCCAGCAGCGTCGGGACAGGGAGGGAAAAACTGTTTTTT
>TRBV6-5|NA|TRBJ2-1|NA
CASKSYNEQFF
TGTGCCAGCAAATCCTACAATGAGCAGTTCTTC
>TRBV6-1|once|TRBJ2-7|NA
CASRRGSNYEQYF
TGTGCCAGCAGGAGGGGCAGCAACTACGAGCAGTACTTC
>TRBV5-6|NA|TRBJ1-1|NA
CASSLVGTGNTEAFF
TGTGCCAGCAGCTTGGTCGGAACGGGTAACACTGAAGCTTTCTTT
>TRBV7-3|few|TRBJ2-1|NA
CASSFSDRHNEQFF
TGTGCCAGCAGCTTCAGCGACAGGCACAATGAGCAGTTCTTC
>TRBV28|NA|TRBJ1-4|TRBD1
CASTLTGVYEKLFF
TGTGCCAGCACGCTTACAGGGGTCTATGAAAAACTGTTTTTT
>TRBV5-6|NA|TRBJ2-1|NA
CASSLGTDNEQFF
TGTGCCAGCAGCTTAGGGACGGACAATGAGCAGTTCTTC
>TRBV5-5|NA|TRBJ2-7|NA
CASSLQKPRYEQYF
TGTGCCAGCAGCCTCCAGAAACCCCGCTACGAGCAGTACTTC
>TRBV7-2|NA|TRBJ2-1|TRBD2
CASSTSGLDEQFF
TGTGCCAGCAGCACTAGCGGTCTAGATGAGCAGTTCTTC
>TRBV25-1|NA|TRBJ1-2|NA
CASSETLGGAHYGYTF
TGTGCCAGCAGTGAAACCCTGGGGGGAGCGCACTATGGCTACACCTTC
>TRBV5-1|NA|TRBJ1-2|TRBD1
CASSLGASGTGFGYTF
TGCGCCAGCAGCTTGGGGGCTTCCGGGACAGGATTTGGCTACACCTTC
>TRBV2|NA|TRBJ2-7|NA
CASILGQGYSYEQYF
TGTGCCAGCATCCTGGGGCAGGGATATTCCTACGAGCAGTACTTC
>TRBV28|once|TRBJ2-2|NA
CASSYRGGTGELFF
TGTGCCAGCAGCTACAGGGGAGGCACCGGGGAGCTGTTTTTT
>TRBV10-2|NA|TRBJ2-2|TRBD2
CASSVFSGRTYNTGELFF
TGCGCCAGCAGTGTCTTTAGCGGGAGGACTTATAACACCGGGGAGCTGTTTTTT
>TRBV5-1|NA|TRBJ1-4|NA
CASSPGRGATNEKLFF
TGCGCCAGCAGCCCGGGCCGGGGCGCAACTAATGAAAAACTGTTTTTT
>TRBV5-4|NA|TRBJ1-1|NA
CASSIAVGSLNTEAFF
TGTGCCAGCAGCATCGCGGTGGGCTCCTTAAACACTGAAGCTTTCTTT
>TRBV27|NA|TRBJ2-7|TRBD2
CASSPSGITYEQYF
TGTGCCAGCAGTCCGAGCGGGATTACGTACGAGCAGTACTTC
>TRBV28|NA|TRBJ2-3|NA
CASSLTIGSGRSTDTQYF
TGTGCCAGCAGTCTCACAATAGGGAGCGGAAGAAGCACAGATACGCAGTATTTT
>TRBV27|NA|TRBJ2-2|TRBD1
CASRIRGLVGELFF
TGTGCCAGCAGAATCAGGGGGCTGGTCGGGGAGCTGTTTTTT
>TRBV5-1|NA|TRBJ2-1|NA
CASSLLGDNEQFF
TGCGCCAGCAGCTTACTCGGGGACAATGAGCAGTTCTTC
>TRBV19|NA|TRBJ2-2|NA
CASSIGGANTGELFF
TGTGCCAGTAGTATAGGGGGCGCGAACACCGGGGAGCTGTTTTTT
>TRBV18|NA|TRBJ2-7|NA
CASSDRGQNFYEQYF
TGTGCCAGCTCAGACCGCGGACAAAACTTCTACGAGCAGTACTTC
>TRBV2|few|TRBJ1-4|NA
CASSDGQRLNEKLFF
TGTGCCAGCAGTGACGGACAGAGACTTAATGAAAAACTGTTTTTT
>TRBV9|NA|TRBJ2-1|TRBD2
CASSSLAGPYNEQFF
TGTGCCAGCAGCTCCCTAGCGGGACCCTACAATGAGCAGTTCTTC
>TRBV4-1|NA|TRBJ2-4|NA
CASSQDRQGRSKNIQYF
TGCGCCAGCAGCCAAGATCGGCAGGGGAGGTCCAAAAACATTCAGTACTTC
>TRBV2|NA|TRBJ1-1|NA
CASSDRPTEAFF
TGTGCCAGCAGTGATCGACCTACTGAAGCTTTCTTT
>TRBV9|NA|TRBJ2-6|TRBD2
CASSATRGSVAGGPGANVLTF
TGTGCCAGCAGCGCCACTAGAGGGTCAGTAGCGGGAGGGCCTGGGGCCAACGTCCTGACTTTC